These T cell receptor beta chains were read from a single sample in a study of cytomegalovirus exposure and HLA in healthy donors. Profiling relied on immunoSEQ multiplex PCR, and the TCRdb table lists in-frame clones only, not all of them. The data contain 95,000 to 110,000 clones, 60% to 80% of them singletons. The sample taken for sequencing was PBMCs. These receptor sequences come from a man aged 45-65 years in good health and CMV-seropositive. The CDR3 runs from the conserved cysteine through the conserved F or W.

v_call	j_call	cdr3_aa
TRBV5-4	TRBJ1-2	CASSLRGSGGDYGYTF
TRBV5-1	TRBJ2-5	CASSRVEYQETQYF
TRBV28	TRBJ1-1	CASSPTSTGPTEAFF
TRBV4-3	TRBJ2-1	CASSQDGAGLSNEQFF
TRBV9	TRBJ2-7	CASSPTSRLAGYQEQYF
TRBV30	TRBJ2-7	CAWSPSSGRNEQYF
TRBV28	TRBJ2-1	CASSSPSLAALGNEQFF
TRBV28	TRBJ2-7	CASRSPPYEQYF
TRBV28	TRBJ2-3	CASSWAGGTDTQYF
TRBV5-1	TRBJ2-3	CASSLTGQSPRLAGVDTQYF
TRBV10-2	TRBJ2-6	CASNDRVTGANVLTF
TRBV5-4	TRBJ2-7	CASSLPTGVLGEQYF
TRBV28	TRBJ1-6	CASSQGSGAKYNSPLHF
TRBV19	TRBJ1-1	CASTSSNPQVNAEAFF
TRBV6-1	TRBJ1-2	CASSKPGQPNYGYTF
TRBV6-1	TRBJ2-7	CASSPIDRSYEQYF
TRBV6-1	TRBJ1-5	CASSEGATGIGQPQHF
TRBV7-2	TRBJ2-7	CASNTGTGYYEQYF
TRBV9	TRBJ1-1	CASSGTGDSNTEAFF
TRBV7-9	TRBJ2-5	CASSLFTGKETQYF
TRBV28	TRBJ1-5	CASSLGQGGQPQHF
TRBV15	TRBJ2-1	CATSTQGDNEQFF
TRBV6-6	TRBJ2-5	CASTRTSVETQYF
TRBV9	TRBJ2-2	CASSVGRLSTGELFF
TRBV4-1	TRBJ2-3	CASSQGRFAGVPHTDTQYF
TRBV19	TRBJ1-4	CASSIRGATNEKLFF
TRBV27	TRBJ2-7	CASSLAGGGGEQYF
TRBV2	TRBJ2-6	CASSAGTGAGANVLTF